Presented here are 10 T cell receptor beta chains from one specimen sequenced in a study of vaccination and CD4 T cells after COVID-19. Their cognate antigens are unknown. Treatment meaning: approximately 11-day PBMC culture with coronavirus spike peptide pools or control peptides (ViraFEST assay). Collection of the unexposed donor's CD4+ T cells took place before the COVID-19 pandemic (2011-2018). At the Johns Hopkins FTIC core, DNA taken from cultured CD4+ T cells was sequenced by way of the Oncomine TCR Beta short-read assay. TCRdb passed the PCR reads through MiXCR, listing each CDR3 protein once. Seen here are approximately 8,500 distinct CDR3 sequences, roughly 53% observed once, and the top ten hold approximately 12%. The sample was CD4+ T cells from blood, cultured in vitro. The receptors were sampled from a human donor in good health.

This chain uses TRBV7-9 with TRBJ2-5; the D gene is possibly TRBD2 (6 bases). Germline-derived CDR1 and CDR2 are SEHNR and FQNEAQ (reference sequence). The CDR3 length is 14 residues. V lost 5 bases and J 5 bases, leaving 15 bases between the germline ends. This CDR3 reads CASSIAGSGETQYF. The DNA for the CDR3 is TGTGCCAGCAGCATCGCGGGGTCGGGGGAGACCCAGTACTTC.

The V and J genes are TRBV20-1 and TRBJ1-2; 9 bases are a match to TRBD1. The germline CDR1 and CDR2 sequences are DFQATT and SNEGSKA (reference sequence). The CDR3 is 13 residues long. Losses at the gene ends were 3 bases for V and 5 bases for J; bases not matched to a gene: 4. The CDR3 sequence: CSASGTGQYGYTF. CDR3 nucleotides: TGCAGTGCTAGCGGGACAGGGCAATATGGCTACACCTTC.

The chain couples TRBV2 to TRBJ2-3; 7 bases agree with TRBD1. V lost 2 bases and J lost 2; bases outside the gene matches: 7. The CDR3 sequence is 16 residues long. Germline assignment: CDR1 SNHLY and CDR2 FYNNEI. The CDR3 sequence is CASSEIRDSYTDTQYF. As DNA, the CDR3 is TGTGCCAGCAGTGAAATTAGGGACAGCTACACAGATACGCAGTATTTT.

The sample holds a few counts of this clonotype. The chain couples TRBV20-1 to TRBJ1-5; D is unresolved. CDR1 and CDR2 from the germline V gene are DFQATT and SNEGSKA (reference sequence). The length of the CDR3 is 13 residues. V lost 2 bases, J lost 2 bases, and 7 bases lay in between. Here the CDR3 reads CSARTGGNQPQHF. In DNA form, the CDR3 reads TGCAGTGCTAGAACTGGGGGCAATCAGCCCCAGCATTTT.

In DNA, the CDR3 is TGCAGTGCTAGAGATCGGCGTGGCAGCCCCTACGAGCAGTACTTC. Its translation: CSARDRRGSPYEQYF. V usage is TRBV20-1 and J usage is TRBJ2-7; no definite D call. The germline V gene has CDR1 DFQATT and CDR2 SNEGSKA (reference sequence). Deletions cut 0 bases from V and 2 bases from J, with 14 bases between. This CDR3 is 15 amino acids long.

CDR3 loop: CASSRGGTYEQYF. As DNA, the CDR3 is TGTGCCAGCAGTCGCGGAGGGACCTACGAGCAGTACTTC. The chain couples TRBV6-1 to TRBJ2-7, with a tentative D call TRBD2 (6 bases). This CDR3 is built from 13 residues. Per the germline V gene, CDR1 is MNHNS and CDR2 is SASEGT. V was trimmed by 5 bases and J by 2 bases, leaving 10 bases between them.

This clonotype was found a few times. Here the CDR3 reads CSADGRQGWDEQYF. In DNA, the CDR3 is TGCAGTGCTGATGGAAGACAGGGCTGGGACGAGCAGTACTTC. The chain has TRBV20-1 and TRBJ2-7; 7 nucleotides line up with TRBD1. Germline CDR1 is DFQATT and CDR2 is SNEGSKA (reference sequence). The V gene end was trimmed by 5 bases and the J gene end by 5 bases; junction bases not matched to a gene: 12. CDR3 size: 14 residues.

The genes are TRBV20-1 and TRBJ2-2; no clear D. Looked up from germline, CDR1 is DFQATT and CDR2 is SNEGSKA (reference sequence). Between the trimmed V and J ends, which lost 7 bases and 0 bases, there was a span of 12 bases. CDR3 length: 14 amino acids. The CDR3 loop is CSVSTGANTGELFF. DNA of the CDR3: TGCAGTGTTTCCACTGGCGCGAACACCGGGGAGCTGTTTTTT.

This chain links TRBV7-8 with TRBJ1-3; D not resolved. This CDR3 is built from 12 residues. Germline CDR1 SGHVS, CDR2 FQNEAQ. With 4 bases removed from V and 4 bases from J, the gap between germline ends came to 5 bases. The CDR3 is CASSSAGNTIYF. CDR3 sequence (DNA): TGTGCCAGCAGCTCGGCAGGAAACACCATATATTTT.

The rearrangement joins TRBV6-1 to TRBJ1-5; tentative D call: TRBD1 (6 bases). Between the trimmed V and J ends, which lost 6 bases and 5 bases, there was a span of 17 bases. Germline CDR1 MNHNS, CDR2 SASEGT. This CDR3 has 15 residues. The CDR3 DNA sequence: TGTGCCAGCAGGGGAACCAGGGCAGGGGATCAGCCCCAGCATTTT. Its protein is CASRGTRAGDQPQHF.